This TCR beta chain emerged from a study of blood T cell repertoires in COVID-19. Study-level information: Researchers got acute and convalescent COVID-19 samples from the United States, Italy and Spain.

CDR3 size: 11 residues. Trimming stripped 2 bases from V and 9 bases from J, with 11 bases between. Germline V lookup: CDR1 GTSNPN, CDR2 SVGIG (reference sequence). TCRdb's table, derived via immunoSEQ multiplex PCR, lists solely in-frame clones and lacks some. Altogether around 400,000 clones are present, approximately 89% being singletons, with the ten largest covering about 10%. Material: peripheral blood. J is TRBJ2-7 and V is TRBV30, with D maybe TRBD2 (6 bases). The receptor comes from a woman in her 30s with COVID-19, enrolled during active disease. The CDR3 DNA is TGTGCCTGGAGTACGGGGGAGTGGCAGTACTTC. This gives the protein CAWSTGEWQYF.